The rows below give T cell receptor beta chains drawn from one sample of a study of blood T cell repertoires in COVID-19. Sequenced by immunoSEQ multiplex PCR; TCRdb stores in-frame clones only, minus some. The data show more than 15,000 clones, nearly 90% seen once. The sequenced sample was peripheral blood. Receptor source: a human donor in a cohort sampled during active COVID-19. Each CDR3 is given with its conserved first and last residue. A D gene is named only where the DNA matches it firmly. Some rows have no size entry. The others give once, few or many, or a class for an expanded clone.

D gene,V gene,J gene,clone size,CDR3 DNA,CDR3 protein
TRBD1,TRBV19,TRBJ1-5,NA,TGTGCCAGTAGTTGGGCAGGGGGCATTGGCAATCAGCCCCAGCATTTT,CASSWAGGIGNQPQHF
TRBD2,TRBV4-2,TRBJ2-2,NA,TGTGCCAGCAGTCTAAGCTCCGGGACTAGCGGTAACACCGGGGAGCTGTTTTTT,CASSLSSGTSGNTGELFF
NA,TRBV7-9,TRBJ2-1,NA,TGTGCCAGCAGCCGGGACTGGCAAAATGAGCAGTTCTTC,CASSRDWQNEQFF
TRBD1,TRBV5-1,TRBJ1-1,NA,TGCGCCAGCAGGACAGGGGACCACATGAACACTGAAGCTTTCTTT,CASRTGDHMNTEAFF
TRBD1,TRBV28,TRBJ1-1,NA,TGTGCCAGCAGTCTACAGGGGGCGCAAAACACTGAAGCTTTCTTT,CASSLQGAQNTEAFF
TRBD2,TRBV19,TRBJ2-5,NA,TGTGCCAGTAGTGAAGGTAGCGGGAGGGCCTCGGAGACCCAGTACTTC,CASSEGSGRASETQYF
TRBD2,TRBV5-6,TRBJ2-3,NA,TGTGCCAGCAGCTTCATCGGGACTAGAGGAGATACGCAGTATTTT,CASSFIGTRGDTQYF
NA,TRBV9,TRBJ1-2,few,TGTGCCAGCTCCCCCCCAGGGGTATCTAGTGGCTACACCTTC,CASSPPGVSSGYTF
NA,TRBV6-5,TRBJ1-2,NA,TGTGCCAGCAGAGAGGAGAGGGATTATGGCTACACCTTC,CASREERDYGYTF
TRBD2,TRBV5-4,TRBJ2-7,NA,TGTGCCAGCAGCGGTACTAGCGGGAGGGCCCTCTACGAGCAGTACTTC,CASSGTSGRALYEQYF
NA,TRBV4-1,TRBJ1-2,few,TGCGCCAGCAGCCCCTGGGGAGCGGCTACTAACTATGGCTACACCTTC,CASSPWGAATNYGYTF
TRBD1,TRBV5-6,TRBJ2-7,NA,TGTGCCAGCAGCTTGCGGGGACAGGGTTTCTCCTACGAGCAGTACTTC,CASSLRGQGFSYEQYF
TRBD2,TRBV5-1,TRBJ2-7,NA,TGCGCCAGCAGCTTGGTTAGCGGGAGTGTCTACGAGCAGTACTTC,CASSLVSGSVYEQYF
TRBD2,TRBV2,TRBJ2-2,NA,TGTGCCAGCAGGGCCGGGACTAGCGGGGTCACCGGGGAGCTGTTTTTT,CASRAGTSGVTGELFF
NA,TRBV3-1/TRBV3-2,TRBJ1-5,NA,TGTGCCAGCAGCCAAACGTCGGAGGGGCCCCAGCATTTT,CASSQTSEGPQHF
NA,TRBV25-1,TRBJ1-1,NA,TGTGCCAGCAGTGGGGATTCTCGTCTAGGGGGCACTGAAGCTTTCTTT,CASSGDSRLGGTEAFF
TRBD1,TRBV5-1,TRBJ2-5,NA,TGCGCCAGCAGCGACACCACCGGGACAGGGGAAGAGACCCAGTACTTC,CASSDTTGTGEETQYF
TRBD2,TRBV30,TRBJ2-5,NA,TGTGCCTGGAGTAAGATAGGTAGCGGGAACCCACGGACACGGGAGACCCAGTACTTC,CAWSKIGSGNPRTRETQYF
NA,TRBV15,TRBJ2-2,NA,TGTGCCACCAGCTCCCTCAGCACCGGGGAGCTGTTTTTT,CATSSLSTGELFF
TRBD1,TRBV7-8,TRBJ2-1,NA,TGTGCCAGCAGCTTAGGACAGGGGAATGAGCAGTTCTTC,CASSLGQGNEQFF
NA,TRBV19,TRBJ2-1,NA,TGTGCCAGTAGTAGCGGGACCCCCGGCAGTGAGCAGTTCTTC,CASSSGTPGSEQFF
TRBD2,TRBV29-1,TRBJ2-1,NA,TGCAGCGCGTGTTTAGTCCCGGGAGGGCCGTACAATGAGCAGTTCTTC,CSACLVPGGPYNEQFF
NA,TRBV6-2/TRBV6-3,TRBJ1-2,NA,TGTGCCAGCAGCCAGGAAATCACAGGGTTTTATGGCTACACCTTC,CASSQEITGFYGYTF
TRBD2,TRBV2,TRBJ2-3,NA,TGTGCCAGCAGCCCTGGGGCTAGCGGGAGGGCCTGGGATACGCAGTATTTT,CASSPGASGRAWDTQYF
NA,TRBV6-5,TRBJ2-3,NA,TGTGCCAGCAGCGGTATGGCAGGGGTGGCAGATACGCAGTATTTT,CASSGMAGVADTQYF
TRBD2,TRBV5-6,TRBJ2-5,NA,TGTGCCAGCAGCTCCGGACTAGCGGGAGAATCCCAGTACTTC,CASSSGLAGESQYF
NA,TRBV5-4,TRBJ2-5,NA,TGTGCCAGCAGCCCCCAGGGGAGTGAGACCCAGTACTTC,CASSPQGSETQYF
TRBD1,TRBV27,TRBJ1-1,NA,TGTGCCAGCAACCTTCGACAGGGAACTGAAGCTTTCTTT,CASNLRQGTEAFF
TRBD1,TRBV11-2,TRBJ2-2,few,TGTGCCAGCAGCCCCAGCCCCGGGACAGTTAACACCGGGGAGCTGTTTTTT,CASSPSPGTVNTGELFF
NA,TRBV4-1,TRBJ2-2,NA,TGCGCCAGCAGCCAAGAACCCATGGCTGGACAGTCGAACACCGGGGAGCTGTTTTTT,CASSQEPMAGQSNTGELFF
NA,TRBV5-4,TRBJ2-7,NA,TGTGCCAGCAGCTTGGCCATGGGCAGTGCCTACGAGCAGTACTTC,CASSLAMGSAYEQYF
NA,TRBV2,TRBJ1-2,NA,TGTGCCAGCAGTGGGGGGGGCGGGGAACGCGGCTACACCTTC,CASSGGGGERGYTF
TRBD1,TRBV7-3,TRBJ2-5,NA,TGTGCCAGCAGCTTAAAAGGGACAGGGCCAGAGACCCAGTACTTC,CASSLKGTGPETQYF
TRBD1,TRBV7-3,TRBJ2-3,NA,TGTGCCAGCAGCTTAGGGACAGGGGGCCCAGATACGCAGTATTTT,CASSLGTGGPDTQYF
NA,TRBV7-9,TRBJ1-1,NA,TGTGCCAGCAGCGACCAGCCGACAATCTTGGGCGTGAACACTGAAGCTTTCTTT,CASSDQPTILGVNTEAFF
NA,TRBV5-4,TRBJ1-1,NA,TGTGCCAGCAGCTTAGGGGGGGGGAACACTGAAGCTTTCTTT,CASSLGGGNTEAFF
NA,TRBV19,TRBJ2-5,NA,TGTGCCAGTAGTATAGGTGGACAGCAAGAGACCCAGTACTTC,CASSIGGQQETQYF
NA,TRBV28,TRBJ1-2,NA,TGTGCCAGCAGTTTTATACAGGGTAACTATGGCTACACCTTC,CASSFIQGNYGYTF
TRBD1,TRBV6-5,TRBJ1-1,NA,TGTGCCAGCAGTTACGGGACAGGGTCTAATGAAGCTTTCTTT,CASSYGTGSNEAFF
NA,TRBV5-1,TRBJ1-4,NA,TGCGCCAGCAGCGAACTACAGGGCTCGGGTGAAAAACTGTTTTTT,CASSELQGSGEKLFF
NA,TRBV5-5,TRBJ1-1,NA,TGTGCCAGCAGTCTGGACAGCCCTATGAACACTGAAGCTTTCTTT,CASSLDSPMNTEAFF
NA,TRBV5-1,TRBJ1-1,NA,TGCGCCAGCAGCTTGGGGCAGGGGAACAGTGAAGCTTTCTTT,CASSLGQGNSEAFF